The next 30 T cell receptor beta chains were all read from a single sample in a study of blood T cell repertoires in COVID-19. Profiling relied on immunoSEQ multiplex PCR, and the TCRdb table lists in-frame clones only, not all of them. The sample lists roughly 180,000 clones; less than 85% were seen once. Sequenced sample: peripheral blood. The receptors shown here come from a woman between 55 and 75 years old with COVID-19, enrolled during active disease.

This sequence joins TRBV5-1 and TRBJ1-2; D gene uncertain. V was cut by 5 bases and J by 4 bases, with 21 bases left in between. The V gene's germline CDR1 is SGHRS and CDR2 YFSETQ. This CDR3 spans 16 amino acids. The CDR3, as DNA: TGCGCCAGCAGGGACCTCGCATGGGGAGTTAGCTATGGCTACACCTTC. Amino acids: CASRDLAWGVSYGYTF.

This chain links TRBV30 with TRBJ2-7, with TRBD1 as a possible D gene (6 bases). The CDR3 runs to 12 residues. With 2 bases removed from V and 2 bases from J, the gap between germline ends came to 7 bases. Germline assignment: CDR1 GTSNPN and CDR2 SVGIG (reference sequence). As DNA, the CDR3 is TGTGCCTGGAGTTACAGGGCCTACGAGCAGTACTTC. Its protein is CAWSYRAYEQYF.

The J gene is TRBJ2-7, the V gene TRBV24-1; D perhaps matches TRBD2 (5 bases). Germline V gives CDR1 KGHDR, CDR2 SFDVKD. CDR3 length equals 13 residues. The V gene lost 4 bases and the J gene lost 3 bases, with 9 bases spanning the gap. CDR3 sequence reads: CATSDSGGYEQYF. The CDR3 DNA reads TGTGCCACCAGTGACTCCGGAGGCTACGAGCAGTACTTC.

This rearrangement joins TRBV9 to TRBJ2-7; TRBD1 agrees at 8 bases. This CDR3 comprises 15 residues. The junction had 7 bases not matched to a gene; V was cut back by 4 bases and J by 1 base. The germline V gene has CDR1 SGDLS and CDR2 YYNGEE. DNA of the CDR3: TGTGCCAGCAGCCCCAGGACAGGGCGATCCTACGAGCAGTACTTC. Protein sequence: CASSPRTGRSYEQYF. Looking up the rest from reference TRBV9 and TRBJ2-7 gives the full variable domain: DSGVTQTPKHLITATGQRVTLRCSPRSGDLSVYWYQQSLDQGLQFLIQYYNGEERAKGNILERFSAQQFPDLHSELNLSSLELGDSALYFCASSPRTGRSYEQYFGPGTRLTVT.

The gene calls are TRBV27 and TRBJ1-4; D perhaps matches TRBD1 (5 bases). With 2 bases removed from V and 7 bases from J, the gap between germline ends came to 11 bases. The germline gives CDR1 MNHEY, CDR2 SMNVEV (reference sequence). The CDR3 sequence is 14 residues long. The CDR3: CASSLKGRGEKLFF. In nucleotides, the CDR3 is TGTGCCAGCAGTTTAAAGGGGAGGGGTGAAAAACTGTTTTTT.

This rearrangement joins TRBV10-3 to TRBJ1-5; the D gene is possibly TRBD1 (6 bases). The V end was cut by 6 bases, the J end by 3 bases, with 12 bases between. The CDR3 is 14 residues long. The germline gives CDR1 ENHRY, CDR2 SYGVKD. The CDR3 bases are TGTGCCATCAGGTCAGGGGCCCACAATCAGCCCCAGCATTTT. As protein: CAIRSGAHNQPQHF.

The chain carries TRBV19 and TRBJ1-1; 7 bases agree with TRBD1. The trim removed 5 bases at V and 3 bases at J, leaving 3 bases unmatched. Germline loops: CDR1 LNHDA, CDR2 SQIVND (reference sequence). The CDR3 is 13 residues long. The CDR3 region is CASSRDSYTEAFF. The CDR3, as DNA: TGTGCCAGTAGTCGGGACAGCTACACTGAAGCTTTCTTT.

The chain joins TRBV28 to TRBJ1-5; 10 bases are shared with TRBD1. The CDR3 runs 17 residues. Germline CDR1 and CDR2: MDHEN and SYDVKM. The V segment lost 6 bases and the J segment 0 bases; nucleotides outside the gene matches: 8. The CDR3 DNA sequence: TGTGCCAGCAGCCGGGACAGGGGATCCTATAGCAATCAGCCCCAGCATTTT. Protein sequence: CASSRDRGSYSNQPQHF.

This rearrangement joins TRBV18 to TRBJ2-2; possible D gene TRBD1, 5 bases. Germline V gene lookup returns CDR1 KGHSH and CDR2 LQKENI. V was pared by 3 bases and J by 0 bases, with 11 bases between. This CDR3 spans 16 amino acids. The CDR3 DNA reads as TGTGCCAGCTCACCTCTTGGACACCCGAACACCGGGGAGCTGTTTTTT. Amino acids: CASSPLGHPNTGELFF.

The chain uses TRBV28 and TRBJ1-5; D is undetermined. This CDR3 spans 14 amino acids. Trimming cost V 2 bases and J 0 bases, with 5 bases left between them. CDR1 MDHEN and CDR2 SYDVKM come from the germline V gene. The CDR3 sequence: CASSLSYSNQPQHF. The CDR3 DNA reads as TGTGCCAGCAGTTTAAGCTATAGCAATCAGCCCCAGCATTTT.

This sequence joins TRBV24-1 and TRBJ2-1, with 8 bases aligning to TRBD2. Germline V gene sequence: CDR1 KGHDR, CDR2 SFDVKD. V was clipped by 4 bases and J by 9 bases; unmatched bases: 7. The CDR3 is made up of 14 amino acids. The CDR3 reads CATSDGTRGPEQFF. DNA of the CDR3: TGTGCCACCAGTGACGGGACTAGGGGCCCTGAGCAGTTCTTC.

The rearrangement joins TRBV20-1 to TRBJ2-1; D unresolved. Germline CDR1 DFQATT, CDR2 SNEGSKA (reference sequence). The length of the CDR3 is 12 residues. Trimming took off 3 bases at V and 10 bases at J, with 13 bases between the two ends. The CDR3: CSASEPPREQFF. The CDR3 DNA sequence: TGCAGTGCTAGTGAACCGCCTAGGGAGCAGTTCTTC.

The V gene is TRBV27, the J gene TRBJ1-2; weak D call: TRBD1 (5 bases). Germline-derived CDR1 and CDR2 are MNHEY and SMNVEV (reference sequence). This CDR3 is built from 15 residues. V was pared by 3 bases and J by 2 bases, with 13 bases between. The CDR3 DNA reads TGTGCCAGCAGTTTTATCCTGGGGGGAAACTATGGCTACACCTTC. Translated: CASSFILGGNYGYTF.

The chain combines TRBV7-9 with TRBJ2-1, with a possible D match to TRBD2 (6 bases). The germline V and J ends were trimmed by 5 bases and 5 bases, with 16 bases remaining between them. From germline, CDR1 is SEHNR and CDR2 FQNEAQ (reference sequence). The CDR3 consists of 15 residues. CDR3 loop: CASSPPRTTNNEQFF. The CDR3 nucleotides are TGTGCCAGCAGCCCCCCCCGGACTACCAACAATGAGCAGTTCTTC.

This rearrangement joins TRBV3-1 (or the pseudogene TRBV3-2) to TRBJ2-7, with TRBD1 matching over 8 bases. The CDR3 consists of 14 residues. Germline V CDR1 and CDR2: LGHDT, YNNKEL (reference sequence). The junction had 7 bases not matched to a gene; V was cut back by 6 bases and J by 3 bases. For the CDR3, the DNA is TGTGCCAGCAGACGGGGACAGGCGAGCTACGAGCAGTACTTC. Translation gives CASRRGQASYEQYF.

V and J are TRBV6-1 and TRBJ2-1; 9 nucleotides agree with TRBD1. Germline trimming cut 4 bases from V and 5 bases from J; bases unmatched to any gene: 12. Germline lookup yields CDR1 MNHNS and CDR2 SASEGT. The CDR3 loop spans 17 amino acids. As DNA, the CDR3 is TGTGCCAGCAGTGGAAAAAAATGGGACAGGGACCACAATGAGCAGTTCTTC. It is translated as CASSGKKWDRDHNEQFF.

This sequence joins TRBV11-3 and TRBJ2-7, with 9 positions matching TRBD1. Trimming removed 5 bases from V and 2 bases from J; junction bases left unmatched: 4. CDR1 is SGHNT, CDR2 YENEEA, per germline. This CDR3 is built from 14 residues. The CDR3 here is CASSPGQGPYEQYF. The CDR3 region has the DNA TGTGCCAGCAGCCCGGGACAGGGTCCCTACGAGCAGTACTTC.

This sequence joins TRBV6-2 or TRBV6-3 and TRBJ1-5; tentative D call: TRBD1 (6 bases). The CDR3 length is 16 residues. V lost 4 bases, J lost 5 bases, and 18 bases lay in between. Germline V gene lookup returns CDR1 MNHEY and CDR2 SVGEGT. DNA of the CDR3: TGTGCCAGCAGTTCTAAAGAAGGACAGCGATATCAGCCCCAGCATTTT. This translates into CASSSKEGQRYQPQHF.

The CDR3 reads CASTGTGNTGELFF. The CDR3 DNA follows: TGTGCCAGCACCGGGACAGGGAACACCGGGGAGCTGTTTTTT. The chain links TRBV6-5 to TRBJ2-2; 8 bases fit TRBD1. The V gene's germline CDR1 is MNHEY and CDR2 SVGAGI. The V segment lost 7 bases and the J segment 1 base; nucleotides outside the gene matches: 2. The CDR3 is 14 amino acids.

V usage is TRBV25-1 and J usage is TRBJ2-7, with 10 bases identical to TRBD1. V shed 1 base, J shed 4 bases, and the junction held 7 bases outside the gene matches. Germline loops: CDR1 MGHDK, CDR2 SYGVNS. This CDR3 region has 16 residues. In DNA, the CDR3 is TGTGCCAGCAGTGAATTCCCCGGGACAGGGGAGTACGAGCAGTACTTC. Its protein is CASSEFPGTGEYEQYF.

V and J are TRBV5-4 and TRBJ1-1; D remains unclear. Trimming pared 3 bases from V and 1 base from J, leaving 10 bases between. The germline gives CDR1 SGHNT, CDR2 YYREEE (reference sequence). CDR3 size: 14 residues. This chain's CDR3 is CASSSPPSNTEAFF. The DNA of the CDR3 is TGTGCCAGCAGCTCCCCCCCATCGAACACTGAAGCTTTCTTT.

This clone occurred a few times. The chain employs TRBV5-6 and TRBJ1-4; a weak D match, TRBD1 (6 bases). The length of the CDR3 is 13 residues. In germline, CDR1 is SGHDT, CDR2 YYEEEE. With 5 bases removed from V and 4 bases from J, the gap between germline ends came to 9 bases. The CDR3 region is CASRGQFNEKLFF. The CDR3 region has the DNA TGTGCCAGCAGAGGACAGTTTAATGAAAAACTGTTTTTT. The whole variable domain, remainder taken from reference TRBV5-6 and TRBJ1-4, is DAGVTQSPTHLIKTRGQQVTLRCSPKSGHDTVSWYQQALGQGPQFIFQYYEEEERQRGNFPDRFSGHQFPNYSSELNVNALLLGDSALYLCASRGQFNEKLFFGSGTQLSVL.

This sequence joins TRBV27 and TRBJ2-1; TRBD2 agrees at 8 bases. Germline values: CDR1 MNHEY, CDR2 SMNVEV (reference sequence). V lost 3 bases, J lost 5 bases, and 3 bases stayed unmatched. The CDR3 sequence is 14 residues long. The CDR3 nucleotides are TGTGCCAGCAGTTTCGGGGGGGCAGACAATGAGCAGTTCTTC. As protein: CASSFGGADNEQFF.

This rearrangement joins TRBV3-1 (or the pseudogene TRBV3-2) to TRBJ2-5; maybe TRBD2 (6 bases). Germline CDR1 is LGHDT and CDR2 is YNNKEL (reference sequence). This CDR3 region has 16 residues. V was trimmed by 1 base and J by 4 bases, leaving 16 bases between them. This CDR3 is CASSQVVGGGRETQYF. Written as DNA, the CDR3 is TGTGCCAGCAGCCAAGTGGTTGGGGGAGGCCGAGAGACCCAGTACTTC.

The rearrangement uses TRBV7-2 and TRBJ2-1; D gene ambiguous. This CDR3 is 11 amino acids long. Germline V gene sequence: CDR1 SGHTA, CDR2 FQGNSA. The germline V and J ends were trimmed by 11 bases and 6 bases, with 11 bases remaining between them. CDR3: CAGRSGNEQFF. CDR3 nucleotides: TGTGCCGGAAGGAGTGGCAATGAGCAGTTCTTC.

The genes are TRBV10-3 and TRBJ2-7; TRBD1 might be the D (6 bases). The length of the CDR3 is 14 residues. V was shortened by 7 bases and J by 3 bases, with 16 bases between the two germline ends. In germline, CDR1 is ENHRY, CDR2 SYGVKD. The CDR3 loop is CAITTEQGNYEQYF. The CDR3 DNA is TGTGCCATCACCACGGAACAGGGCAACTACGAGCAGTACTTC.

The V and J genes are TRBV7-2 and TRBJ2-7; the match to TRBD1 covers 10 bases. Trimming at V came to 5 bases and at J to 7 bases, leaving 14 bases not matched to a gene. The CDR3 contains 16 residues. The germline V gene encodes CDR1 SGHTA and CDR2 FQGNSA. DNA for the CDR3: TGTGCCAGCAGCCCCGGGGGTTGGGACAGGGGACGGGAGCAGTACTTC. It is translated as CASSPGGWDRGREQYF.

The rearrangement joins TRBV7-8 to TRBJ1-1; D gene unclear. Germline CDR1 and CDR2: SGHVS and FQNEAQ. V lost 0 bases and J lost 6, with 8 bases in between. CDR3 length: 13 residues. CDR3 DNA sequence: TGTGCCAGCAGCTTAGCCGGTATAGCTGAAGCTTTCTTT. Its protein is CASSLAGIAEAFF. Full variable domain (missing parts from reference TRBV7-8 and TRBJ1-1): GAGVSQSPRYKVAKRGQDVALRCDPISGHVSLFWYQQALGQGPEFLTYFQNEAQLDKSGLPSDRFFAERPEGSVSTLKIQRTQQEDSAVYLCASSLAGIAEAFFGQGTRLTVV.

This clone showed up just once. The CDR3 sequence is CASSQGLVSYEQYF. CDR3 DNA sequence: TGTGCCAGCAGCCAGGGGCTAGTATCCTACGAGCAGTACTTC. This chain connects TRBV14 to TRBJ2-7; a possible D gene is TRBD1 (5 bases). The CDR3 spans 14 residues. Trimming took 3 bases from V and 1 from J, leaving 10 bases between them. Germline CDR1 is SGHDN and CDR2 is FVKESK.

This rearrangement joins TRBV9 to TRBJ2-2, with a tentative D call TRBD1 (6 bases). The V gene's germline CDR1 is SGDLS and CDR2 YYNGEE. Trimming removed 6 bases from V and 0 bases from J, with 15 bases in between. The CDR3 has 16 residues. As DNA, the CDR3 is TGTGCCAGCACTAGGACAGTGGACGCGAACACCGGGGAGCTGTTTTTT. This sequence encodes CASTRTVDANTGELFF.